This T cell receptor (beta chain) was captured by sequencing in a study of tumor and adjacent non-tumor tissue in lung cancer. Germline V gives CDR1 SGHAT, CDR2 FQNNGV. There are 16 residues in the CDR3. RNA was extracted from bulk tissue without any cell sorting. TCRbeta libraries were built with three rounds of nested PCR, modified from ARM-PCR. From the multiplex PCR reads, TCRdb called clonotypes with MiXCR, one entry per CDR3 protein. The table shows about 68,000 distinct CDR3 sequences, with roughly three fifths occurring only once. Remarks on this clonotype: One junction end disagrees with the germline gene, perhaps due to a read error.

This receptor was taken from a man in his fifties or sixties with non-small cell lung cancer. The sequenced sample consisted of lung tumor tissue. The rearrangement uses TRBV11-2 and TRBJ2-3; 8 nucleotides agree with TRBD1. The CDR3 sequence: CPSSPQGAYSTDTQYF. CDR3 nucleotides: TGTCCCAGCAGCCCTCAGGGGGCGTATAGTACAGATACGCAGTATTTT.